This is a list of T cell receptor beta chains from one sample in a study of blood T cell repertoires in COVID-19. This table comes from immunoSEQ multiplex PCR, and its TCRdb copy is limited to in-frame clones, with some not included. The sample includes about 78,000 clones, around nine tenths of them seen just once. Sequencing was carried out using peripheral blood. Receptors were obtained from a man aged 45 to 65 with active or convalescent COVID-19. Each CDR3 is given with its conserved first and last residue.

V gene	J gene	CDR3 protein
TRBV6-6	TRBJ1-1	CASSRTAEAFF
TRBV5-1	TRBJ2-1	CASTLRTSGGPHNEQFF
TRBV4-3	TRBJ1-2	CASSQDSTGGVSYGYTF
TRBV27	TRBJ2-7	CASRGVAGEFGSYEQYF
TRBV11-1	TRBJ1-1	CASSLNGGGQGDEAFF
TRBV7-2	TRBJ2-2	CASSSRTRNTGELFF
TRBV18	TRBJ1-4	CASSPKTGANEKLFF
TRBV2	TRBJ1-2	CASSFGQGSYGYTF
TRBV12-5	TRBJ2-5	CASGLSGGETQYF
TRBV7-2	TRBJ2-7	CASSPSQTYEQYF
TRBV7-2	TRBJ2-3	CASSLGGTGVGDTQYF
TRBV7-9	TRBJ2-2	CASSVTGELFF
TRBV4-1	TRBJ2-7	CASSQEGGGSYEQYF
TRBV5-1	TRBJ1-4	CASSPRSATNEKLFF
TRBV19	TRBJ1-1	CASSRTGMRNTEAFF
TRBV10-3	TRBJ2-2	CAITQGGTGPGGGELFF
TRBV7-8	TRBJ2-5	CASARQGATGETQYF
TRBV7-8	TRBJ2-5	CASSFNRAQETQYF
TRBV27	TRBJ1-6	CASSLLQEHSPLHF
TRBV9	TRBJ2-1	CASSVEPNNEQFF
TRBV3-1/TRBV3-2	TRBJ1-1	CASSPPGFLGDTEAFF
TRBV5-1	TRBJ2-6	CASSFLAGAPSSGANVLTF
TRBV7-9	TRBJ1-1	CASSLPSSGMNTEAFF
TRBV18	TRBJ2-2	CASSPRAQGTGELFF
TRBV28	TRBJ1-2	CASSSPGYYGYTF
TRBV28	TRBJ1-6	CASRGWQGDHSPLHF
TRBV2	TRBJ2-7	CASGQGYEQYF
TRBV7-9	TRBJ1-1	CASSLLAGLNTEAFF
TRBV29-1	TRBJ2-2	CSVSGVTGELFF
TRBV24-1	TRBJ1-1	CATSDFDDGHSNTEAFF
TRBV7-2	TRBJ1-3	CASSLAQGGNTIYF